The present TCR beta chain was sequenced within a study of blood T cell repertoires in COVID-19. Study information: Samples of COVID-19 (acute and convalescent) were obtained from the United States, Italy and Spain.

V was clipped by 7 bases and J by 0 bases, with 12 bases between them. CDR1 is SGHRS, CDR2 YFSETQ, per germline. This CDR3 has 14 amino acids. Clones were read by immunoSEQ multiplex PCR, and TCRdb kept only the in-frame ones, dropping some. This sample has under 60,000 clones; 75% to 85% occur once, and the top ten carry around 7%. The sequenced sample consisted of peripheral blood. This clonotype originated in a man aged 40-49 years with acute or convalescent COVID-19. The gene calls are TRBV5-1 and TRBJ2-3, with TRBD2 as a possible D gene (6 bases). The CDR3 here is CASLPGTSTDTQYF. In DNA form, the CDR3 reads TGCGCCAGCCTGCCCGGGACTAGCACAGATACGCAGTATTTT.